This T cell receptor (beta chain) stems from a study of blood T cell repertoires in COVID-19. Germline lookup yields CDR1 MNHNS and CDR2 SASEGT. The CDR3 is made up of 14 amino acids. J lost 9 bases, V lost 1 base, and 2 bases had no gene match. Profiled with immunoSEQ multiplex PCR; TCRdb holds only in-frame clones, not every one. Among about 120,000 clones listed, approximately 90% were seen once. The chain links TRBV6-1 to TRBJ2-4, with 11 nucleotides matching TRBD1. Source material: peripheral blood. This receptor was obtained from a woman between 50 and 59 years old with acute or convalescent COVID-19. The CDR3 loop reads CASSEGTGGFIQYF. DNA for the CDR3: TGTGCCAGCAGTGAAGGGACAGGGGGCTTCATTCAGTACTTC.